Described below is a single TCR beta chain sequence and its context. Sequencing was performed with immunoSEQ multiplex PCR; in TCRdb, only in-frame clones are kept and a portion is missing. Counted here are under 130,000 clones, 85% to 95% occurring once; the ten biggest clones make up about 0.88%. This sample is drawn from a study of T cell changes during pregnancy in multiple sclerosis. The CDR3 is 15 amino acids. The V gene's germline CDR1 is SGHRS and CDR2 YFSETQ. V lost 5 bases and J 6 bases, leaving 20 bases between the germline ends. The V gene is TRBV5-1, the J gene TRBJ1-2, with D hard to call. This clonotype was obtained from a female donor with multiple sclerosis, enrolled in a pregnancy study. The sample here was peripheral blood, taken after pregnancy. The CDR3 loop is CASSLTTLGRDGYTF. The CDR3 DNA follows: TGCGCCAGCAGTTTGACAACTCTTGGGAGAGATGGCTACACCTTC.